This is a list of T cell receptor beta chains from one sample in a study of CD8 T cells in Susac syndrome. Via MiXCR, TCRdb re-called the immunoSEQ multiplex PCR reads, giving one row per CDR3 protein. The sample has some 200,000 distinct CDR3 sequences, approximately 95% seen once; the top ten hold approximately 0.1%. The sample was CD4+ T cells from PBMCs. The receptors come from a human donor in good health. The CDR3 runs from the conserved cysteine through the conserved F or W. The D gene is left open where the match is weak. For some rows the clone size is stated as once, few or many, or as a class when expanded; others skip it.

j_call v_call d_call cdr3_length clone_size cdr3_aa cdr3_nt
TRBJ2-7 TRBV6-2/TRBV6-3 NA 14 NA CASGGGRLAFEQYF TGTGCCAGCGGAGGGGGACGCCTAGCATTCGAGCAGTACTTC
TRBJ2-3 TRBV29-1 NA 14 once CSVVGISGTDTQYF TGCAGCGTTGTCGGGATTAGCGGCACAGATACGCAGTATTTT
TRBJ1-5 TRBV29-1 NA 13 NA CSVVLGGHQPQHF TGCAGCGTTGTCTTGGGAGGGCATCAGCCCCAGCATTTT
TRBJ2-4 TRBV25-1 NA 16 NA CASSERQELPKNIQYF TGTGCCAGCAGTGAACGCCAGGAGTTGCCAAAAAACATTCAGTACTTC
TRBJ2-6 TRBV27 TRBD1 18 NA CASSRLDRRPPGANVLTF TGTGCCAGCAGTCGTCTGGACAGGAGGCCGCCTGGGGCCAACGTCCTGACTTTC
TRBJ2-6 TRBV20-1 NA 14 NA CSARGVSGANVLTF TGCAGTGCTAGAGGAGTATCTGGGGCCAACGTCCTGACTTTC
TRBJ1-4 TRBV29-1 TRBD1 14 NA CSVGVTGGSEKLFF TGCAGCGTTGGGGTGACAGGGGGAAGTGAAAAACTGTTTTTT
TRBJ2-4 TRBV3-1 TRBD2 15 NA CASSLGTTTKNIQYF TGTGCCAGCAGTCTTGGGACTACGACGAAAAACATTCAGTACTTC
TRBJ2-5 TRBV20-1 TRBD1 15 NA CSAYRTGGFLETQYF TGCAGTGCCTATAGGACAGGGGGATTTTTGGAGACCCAGTACTTC
TRBJ2-3 TRBV7-2 NA 13 NA CASSGGSGDTQYF TGTGCCAGCAGCGGCGGTTCAGGGGATACGCAGTATTTT
TRBJ2-1 TRBV6-1 TRBD1 12 few CASGQGQGEQFF TGTGCCAGCGGACAGGGGCAGGGTGAGCAGTTCTTC
TRBJ2-3 TRBV20-1 TRBD2 15 NA CSARVTSGSGDTQYF TGCAGTGCTAGAGTGACTAGCGGGAGTGGGGATACGCAGTATTTT
TRBJ2-1 TRBV5-4 TRBD2 14 once CASSAGLAGGEQFF TGTGCCAGCAGCGCAGGACTAGCGGGAGGGGAGCAGTTCTTC
TRBJ2-5 TRBV29-1 NA 14 NA CSVGTGGWQETQYF TGCAGCGTTGGTACAGGAGGTTGGCAAGAGACCCAGTACTTC
TRBJ2-5 TRBV29-1 NA 11 NA CSVGTAETQYF TGCAGCGTTGGGACAGCCGAGACCCAGTACTTC
TRBJ2-7 TRBV7-6 TRBD2 16 NA CASSLESSGDPYEQYF TGTGCCAGCAGCTTAGAGTCTAGCGGGGATCCCTACGAGCAGTACTTC
TRBJ2-7 TRBV4-1 TRBD1 16 NA CASSLGRTGDLDEQYF TGCGCCAGCAGCCTTGGGCGGACAGGGGATCTCGACGAGCAGTACTTC
TRBJ2-1 TRBV2 TRBD2 15 NA CATGLAGGWGNEQFF TGTGCCACCGGACTAGCGGGAGGGTGGGGCAATGAGCAGTTCTTC
TRBJ2-1 TRBV12-3/TRBV12-4 TRBD2 13 NA CASSLGSGTTQFF TGTGCCAGCAGTTTAGGCTCCGGGACTACTCAGTTCTTC
TRBJ2-7 TRBV20-1 NA 12 once CSAAGRVNEQYF TGCAGTGCGGCAGGGAGAGTAAACGAGCAGTACTTC
TRBJ1-2 TRBV3-1 TRBD1 15 NA CASSRRGGAHYGYTF TGTGCCAGCAGCAGAAGAGGGGGCGCTCACTATGGCTACACCTTC
TRBJ1-3 TRBV30 NA 14 NA CAWRGPGSGNTIYF TGTGCCTGGAGGGGCCCGGGCTCTGGAAACACCATATATTTT
TRBJ2-4 TRBV18 NA 14 NA CASSPRPWGDIQYF TGTGCCAGCTCACCCCGGCCCTGGGGTGACATTCAGTACTTC
TRBJ2-5 TRBV28 TRBD2 15 NA CATHPSGRARETQYF TGTGCCACCCACCCTAGCGGGAGGGCCCGGGAGACCCAGTACTTC
TRBJ1-1 TRBV25-1 NA 14 NA CASSSDRTNTEAFF TGTGCCAGCAGTTCCGACAGAACGAACACTGAAGCTTTCTTT
TRBJ2-5 TRBV6-5 NA 13 NA CASSSSGSETQYF TGTGCCAGCTCCTCGTCGGGCTCGGAGACCCAGTACTTC
TRBJ1-1 TRBV6-2/TRBV6-3 NA 15 NA CASRRDGLMNTEAFF TGTGCCAGCAGGAGGGACGGACTCATGAACACTGAAGCTTTCTTT
TRBJ2-7 TRBV28 NA 15 NA CASSQGPTYLYEQYF TGTGCCAGCAGCCAGGGACCCACCTATCTCTACGAGCAGTACTTC
TRBJ2-7 TRBV18 NA 14 NA CASSPDWSSYEQYF TGTGCCAGCTCACCCGACTGGAGCTCCTACGAGCAGTACTTC
TRBJ2-1 TRBV7-7 TRBD2 16 NA CASSSSAGGAYNEQFF TGTGCCAGCAGCTCCTCAGCGGGAGGGGCCTACAATGAGCAGTTCTTC
TRBJ2-5 TRBV5-5 NA 13 NA CASTSEGMETQYF TGTGCCAGCACCAGCGAGGGTATGGAGACCCAGTACTTC
TRBJ1-4 TRBV12-3/TRBV12-4 NA 14 NA CASSLLSTNEKLFF TGTGCCAGCAGTCTACTTTCAACTAATGAAAAACTGTTTTTT
TRBJ2-3 TRBV3-1 TRBD2 16 NA CASSQDPAGVKDTQYF TGTGCCAGCAGCCAAGATCCAGCGGGAGTAAAAGATACGCAGTATTTT
TRBJ2-5 TRBV12-3/TRBV12-4 NA 14 once CASSFRGRSETQYF TGTGCCAGCAGTTTTCGGGGGAGGAGTGAGACCCAGTACTTC
TRBJ1-1 TRBV29-1 TRBD1 14 once CSEKQGADYTEAFF TGCAGCGAAAAACAGGGGGCGGATTACACTGAAGCTTTCTTT
TRBJ2-7 TRBV6-1 NA 16 NA CASSDPGTLNSYEQYF TGTGCCAGCAGTGATCCCGGGACACTCAACTCCTACGAGCAGTACTTC
TRBJ2-1 TRBV30 TRBD1 13 NA CAWRSTGQSAQFF TGTGCCTGGAGGTCGACAGGGCAATCTGCTCAGTTCTTC
TRBJ2-1 TRBV28 NA 14 NA CASSSVISYNEQFF TGTGCCAGCAGTTCGGTGATCTCCTACAATGAGCAGTTCTTC
TRBJ2-7 TRBV4-3 NA 15 NA CASSQTLRGGYEQYF TGCGCCAGCAGCCAAACCTTACGAGGAGGGTACGAGCAGTACTTC
TRBJ2-1 TRBV7-6 NA 13 NA CASSLALNNEQFF TGTGCCAGCAGCTTAGCGCTGAACAATGAGCAGTTCTTC
TRBJ2-2 TRBV20-1 TRBD2 15 NA CSASRSSGKARELFF TGCAGTGCTAGTAGGTCTAGCGGGAAGGCGAGGGAGCTGTTTTTT
TRBJ2-3 TRBV29-1 TRBD2 13 NA CSAVAGGPDTQYF TGCAGCGCAGTAGCGGGAGGGCCGGATACGCAGTATTTT
TRBJ1-5 TRBV12-3/TRBV12-4 NA 14 NA CASSLTGLTRPQHF TGTGCCAGCAGTTTGACAGGCCTTACAAGGCCCCAGCATTTT
TRBJ2-5 TRBV4-2 TRBD1 16 NA CASSQDWTGRLETQYF TGTGCCAGCAGCCAAGATTGGACAGGGAGGTTGGAGACCCAGTACTTC
TRBJ2-7 TRBV20-1 NA 11 NA CSAPINYEQYF TGCAGTGCCCCTATAAACTACGAGCAGTACTTC
TRBJ2-3 TRBV20-1 TRBD2 15 NA CSAEISSGSYDTQYF TGCAGTGCCGAAATCTCTAGCGGGAGTTATGATACGCAGTATTTT
TRBJ2-7 TRBV6-2/TRBV6-3 TRBD2 14 few CASRLAGASYEQYF TGTGCCAGCAGGCTAGCGGGAGCCTCCTACGAGCAGTACTTC
TRBJ2-1 TRBV11-3 NA 12 NA CASSFDYTVQFF TGTGCCAGCAGCTTTGATTACACCGTGCAGTTCTTC
TRBJ2-7 TRBV30 TRBD1 13 NA CAWSAGTGYEQYF TGTGCCTGGAGTGCCGGGACAGGGTACGAGCAGTACTTC
TRBJ2-2 TRBV6-2/TRBV6-3 NA 15 NA CASSYPGANTGELFF TGTGCCAGCAGTTACCCGGGGGCGAACACCGGGGAGCTGTTTTTT
TRBJ2-7 TRBV6-2/TRBV6-3 TRBD2 18 NA CASRRGLAGGPERNEQYF TGTGCCAGCAGACGCGGACTAGCGGGAGGGCCTGAGAGGAACGAGCAGTACTTC
TRBJ2-5 TRBV29-1 TRBD1 13 NA CSALRQGSETQYF TGCAGCGCCCTAAGACAGGGCTCAGAGACCCAGTACTTC
TRBJ2-3 TRBV18 TRBD2 15 NA CASSALAGGTDTQYF TGTGCCAGCTCAGCACTAGCGGGAGGAACAGATACGCAGTATTTT
TRBJ2-3 TRBV7-8 TRBD2 14 NA CASSFLAGADTQYF TGTGCCAGCAGCTTCCTAGCGGGAGCGGATACGCAGTATTTT